Below, 9 T cell receptor beta chains from the same sample are listed, as sequenced in a study of shared clonotypes between healthy human individuals. Only in-frame clones appear in the TCRdb table, and some are missing; sequencing was by immunoSEQ multiplex PCR. The sample yields approximately 2,200,000 clones, more than 85% seen once. Naive CD8 populations comprised CD45RO-negative cells positively selected for CCR7, excluding terminally differentiated effector memory CD45RA+ cells. The material sequenced was naive CD8+ T cells from PBMCs. Receptors originate from a man younger than 35 in good health. Some clones in this sample may be carry-over from other donors' samples.

This chain connects TRBV7-9 to TRBJ1-4; the D gene is possibly TRBD1 (6 bases). The CDR3 consists of 14 residues. V dropped 5 bases and J dropped 7 bases, with 14 bases sitting between them. From germline, CDR1 is SEHNR and CDR2 FQNEAQ (reference sequence). The CDR3 nucleotides read TGTGCCAGCAGCCCGAAGGGGGAAAGTGAAAAACTGTTTTTT. It encodes CASSPKGESEKLFF.

This clone was seen only once. The chain combines TRBV5-4 with TRBJ1-3; tentative D call: TRBD1 (5 bases). CDR1 is SGHNT, CDR2 YYREEE, per germline (reference sequence). The CDR3 consists of 15 residues. V lost 4 bases, J lost 1 base, and 12 bases lay in between. The CDR3 sequence is CASSPGTESGNTIYF. CDR3 nucleotide sequence: TGTGCCAGCAGCCCCGGGACGGAGTCTGGAAACACCATATATTTT. Combining the CDR3 with reference TRBV5-4 and TRBJ1-3 gives the whole variable domain ETGVTQSPTHLIKTRGQQVTLRCSSQSGHNTVSWYQQALGQGPQFIFQYYREEENGRGNFPPRFSGLQFPNYSSELNVNALELDDSALYLCASSPGTESGNTIYFGEGSWLTVV.

CDR3 sequence reads: CASSYGEGTETQYF. CDR3 coding DNA: TGTGCCAGCAGTTACGGGGAGGGAACAGAGACCCAGTACTTC. The rearrangement joins TRBV6-5 to TRBJ2-5, with 7 positions matching TRBD2. The CDR3 totals 14 residues. The V gene end was trimmed by 2 bases and the J gene end by 4 bases; junction bases not matched to a gene: 4. CDR1 MNHEY and CDR2 SVGAGI come from the germline V gene.

The rearrangement links TRBV7-2 to TRBJ1-5, with unresolved D. The CDR3 runs 17 residues. Trimming removed 5 bases from V and 1 base from J, with 18 bases in between. In germline, CDR1 is SGHTA, CDR2 FQGNSA. CDR3 in amino acids: CASSRPFKGWSNQPQHF. CDR3 nucleotides: TGTGCCAGCAGCCGCCCGTTCAAGGGTTGGAGCAATCAGCCCCAGCATTTT.

CDR3 protein: CASSFHGSSWEQYF. CDR3 DNA sequence: TGTGCCAGCAGCTTTCACGGGAGTTCGTGGGAGCAGTACTTC. This chain links TRBV11-2 with TRBJ2-7, with D maybe TRBD2 (6 bases). The CDR3 runs 14 residues. Per the germline V gene, CDR1 is SGHAT and CDR2 is FQNNGV. The V gene lost 3 bases and the J gene lost 7 bases, with 16 bases spanning the gap.

The chain employs TRBV9 and TRBJ2-7; 9 bases fit TRBD2. The CDR3 has 14 amino acids. V gave up 3 bases and J gave up 2 bases; unmatched junction bases: 3. From germline, CDR1 is SGDLS and CDR2 YYNGEE. CDR3 coding DNA: TGTGCCAGCAGCGGGGCGGGAGGGCCCTACGAGCAGTACTTC. It translates to CASSGAGGPYEQYF.

This rearrangement joins TRBV18 to TRBJ1-1; D gene uncertain. The CDR3 runs to 16 residues. The ends were cut back, 0 bases at V and 5 bases at J, with 16 bases in the middle. Germline CDR1 and CDR2: KGHSH and LQKENI. This chain's CDR3 is CASSPPSLGSGTEAFF. CDR3 nucleotides: TGTGCCAGCTCACCACCGAGTCTGGGGTCGGGGACTGAAGCTTTCTTT.

The rearrangement uses TRBV6-1 and TRBJ2-2; 7 bases align to TRBD1. This CDR3 has 16 residues. Germline V gives CDR1 MNHNS, CDR2 SASEGT. J lost 2 bases, V lost 3 bases, and 6 bases had no gene match. This chain's CDR3 is CASSDPDRQNTGELFF. The CDR3 DNA follows: TGTGCCAGCAGTGATCCGGACAGGCAAAACACCGGGGAGCTGTTTTTT.

The chain combines TRBV6-6 with TRBJ1-5, with TRBD1 matching 9 bases. Germline V gene lookup returns CDR1 MNHNY and CDR2 SVGAGI (reference sequence). J gave up 8 bases and V 4 bases, and 9 bases lay outside the gene matches. This CDR3 comprises 15 residues. The CDR3 loop reads CASSSHRGLVEPQHF. In DNA form, the CDR3 reads TGTGCCAGCAGTTCACACAGGGGGCTGGTTGAGCCCCAGCATTTT.